These T cell receptor beta chains were read from a single sample in a study of T cells in Graves' hyperthyroidism and ophthalmopathy. TCRdb reprocessed the multiplex PCR reads with MiXCR, giving one entry per CDR3 protein. The table has a few hundred thousand distinct CDR3 sequences, roughly 14% seen once; the top ten hold less than 20%. The specimen sequenced was blood. Receptors were obtained from a young woman with Graves' hyperthyroidism. The CDR3 runs from the conserved cysteine through the conserved F or W. Fields, in order: clone size, J gene, V gene, D gene, CDR3 DNA, CDR3 protein. D genes are given only for firm matches. Size is omitted from some rows. Given values are once, few, many or a class for expanded clones.

clone size: many
J gene: TRBJ2-2
V gene: TRBV7-3
D gene: TRBD2
CDR3 DNA: TGTGCCAGCAGCTCCCTACTAGCGGGAGGGCCACACACCGGGGAGCTGTTTTTT
CDR3 protein: CASSSLLAGGPHTGELFF

clone size: many
J gene: TRBJ1-2
V gene: TRBV18
D gene: -
CDR3 DNA: TGTGCCAGCTCACCGGAGGTCCTGGTAGGGAACTATGGCTACACCTTC
CDR3 protein: CASSPEVLVGNYGYTF

clone size: many
J gene: TRBJ2-1
V gene: TRBV20-1
D gene: TRBD2
CDR3 DNA: TGCAGTGCTCAGCGGGGACTTTCCTCCTACAATGAGCAGTTCTTC
CDR3 protein: CSAQRGLSSYNEQFF

clone size: few
J gene: TRBJ2-7
V gene: TRBV5-6
D gene: TRBD2
CDR3 DNA: TGTGCCAGCAGCCGACGTAGCGGGTGGAGCCACGAGCAGTACTTC
CDR3 protein: CASSRRSGWSHEQYF

clone size: few
J gene: TRBJ2-1
V gene: TRBV5-4
D gene: TRBD2
CDR3 DNA: TGTGCCAGCAGTCAATATCTAGCGGGAGGGTTTGATGAGCAGTTCTTC
CDR3 protein: CASSQYLAGGFDEQFF

clone size: few
J gene: TRBJ2-7
V gene: TRBV5-5
D gene: -
CDR3 DNA: TGTGCCAGCAGCCCACGGGGCGGACCCGGAGAGCAGTACTTC
CDR3 protein: CASSPRGGPGEQYF

clone size: many
J gene: TRBJ2-1
V gene: TRBV27
D gene: TRBD2
CDR3 DNA: TGTGCCAGCAGTAGATGGCCAGGATTAGGACTAGCGGGAGTTAATGAGCAGTTCTTC
CDR3 protein: CASSRWPGLGLAGVNEQFF

clone size: many
J gene: TRBJ1-2
V gene: TRBV2
D gene: TRBD1
CDR3 DNA: TGTGCCAGCAGTGCCCAGGGGGAAGGCTACACCTTC
CDR3 protein: CASSAQGEGYTF

clone size: many
J gene: TRBJ1-1
V gene: TRBV5-1
D gene: -
CDR3 DNA: TGCGCCAGCAGCTTGGCCAAACAGGGTACGAGCACTGAAGCTTTCTTT
CDR3 protein: CASSLAKQGTSTEAFF

clone size: many
J gene: TRBJ2-2
V gene: TRBV24-1
D gene: TRBD2
CDR3 DNA: TGTGCCACCAGTGTCACGGGAGGAAACACCGGGGAGCTGTTTTTT
CDR3 protein: CATSVTGGNTGELFF

clone size: -
J gene: TRBJ2-1
V gene: TRBV2
D gene: -
CDR3 DNA: TGTGCCAGCAGATTCGACAGACCCGTGTTGAATGAGCAGTTCTTC
CDR3 protein: CASRFDRPVLNEQFF

clone size: -
J gene: TRBJ2-1
V gene: TRBV29-1
D gene: -
CDR3 DNA: TGCAGCGTTGAAGAGGTCCCCCTGAGAAATGAGCAGTTCTTC
CDR3 protein: CSVEEVPLRNEQFF

clone size: many
J gene: TRBJ1-6
V gene: TRBV7-3
D gene: -
CDR3 DNA: TGTGCCAGCAGCTTACGCCAGGGTAGTTCACCCCTCCACTTT
CDR3 protein: CASSLRQGSSPLHF

clone size: many
J gene: TRBJ1-2
V gene: TRBV6-1
D gene: -
CDR3 DNA: TGTGCCAGCAGTGACACCCTAGGGGGCTATGGCTACACCTTC
CDR3 protein: CASSDTLGGYGYTF

clone size: -
J gene: TRBJ2-3
V gene: TRBV7-3
D gene: -
CDR3 DNA: TGTGCCAGCAGCTTAGGGACTCCAGCGGCAGATACGCAGTATTTT
CDR3 protein: CASSLGTPAADTQYF

clone size: many
J gene: TRBJ1-2
V gene: TRBV2
D gene: TRBD1
CDR3 DNA: TGTGCCAGCAGTGTCCCGGACAGGGAACGTGGCTACACCTTC
CDR3 protein: CASSVPDRERGYTF

clone size: many
J gene: TRBJ1-2
V gene: TRBV11-2
D gene: TRBD1
CDR3 DNA: TGTGCCAGCAGCTTAGCACAGGGGGCGTTTATCAACTATGGCTACACCTTC
CDR3 protein: CASSLAQGAFINYGYTF

clone size: many
J gene: TRBJ2-1
V gene: TRBV5-1
D gene: -
CDR3 DNA: TGCGCCAGCAGCTTGGAAGTCAACAATGAGCAGTTCTTC
CDR3 protein: CASSLEVNNEQFF

clone size: many
J gene: TRBJ1-2
V gene: TRBV7-2
D gene: -
CDR3 DNA: TGTGCCAGCAGCTCCTGGGATGGCTACACCTTC
CDR3 protein: CASSSWDGYTF

clone size: few
J gene: TRBJ1-2
V gene: TRBV19
D gene: -
CDR3 DNA: TGTGCCAGTAGTATATTTTTAGGACCCTCTAACTATGGCTACACCTTC
CDR3 protein: CASSIFLGPSNYGYTF

clone size: -
J gene: TRBJ2-5
V gene: TRBV5-1
D gene: -
CDR3 DNA: TGCGCCAGCAGCTTTGGTGGGAGCCTCCAAGAGACCCAGTACTTC
CDR3 protein: CASSFGGSLQETQYF

clone size: many
J gene: TRBJ1-5
V gene: TRBV12-3/TRBV12-4
D gene: TRBD1
CDR3 DNA: TGTGCCAGCAGTCTACGGACAGGTAATCAGCCCCAGCATTTT
CDR3 protein: CASSLRTGNQPQHF

clone size: many
J gene: TRBJ2-2
V gene: TRBV24-1
D gene: -
CDR3 DNA: TGTGCCACCCAAGGGGGGAACACCGGGGAGCTGTTTTTT
CDR3 protein: CATQGGNTGELFF

clone size: few
J gene: TRBJ2-7
V gene: TRBV3-1
D gene: TRBD2
CDR3 DNA: TGTGCCAGCAGCCTCTCGAGCGGGAGGGTCTACGAGCAGTACTTC
CDR3 protein: CASSLSSGRVYEQYF

clone size: -
J gene: TRBJ2-1
V gene: TRBV20-1
D gene: TRBD2
CDR3 DNA: TGCAGTGCCTCTAGCGGAGGAGACAATGAGCAGTTCTTC
CDR3 protein: CSASSGGDNEQFF

clone size: many
J gene: TRBJ1-1
V gene: TRBV30
D gene: -
CDR3 DNA: TGTGCCTGGACATTTGGGGTTCGGACTGAAGCTTTCTTT
CDR3 protein: CAWTFGVRTEAFF

clone size: many
J gene: TRBJ1-1
V gene: TRBV7-3
D gene: -
CDR3 DNA: TGTGCCAGCAGCGACCAGAGAAATGGAGCTTTCTTT
CDR3 protein: CASSDQRNGAFF

clone size: many
J gene: TRBJ2-5
V gene: TRBV3-1
D gene: -
CDR3 DNA: TGTGCCAGCAGCCAAGGCTTGAAAGAGACCCAGTACTTC
CDR3 protein: CASSQGLKETQYF